Below are 11 T cell receptor beta chains sequenced from a single sample in a study of cytomegalovirus exposure and HLA in healthy donors. The PCR was carried out with 60 Vbeta primers and 13 Jbeta primers. Libraries were prepared by immunoSEQ multiplex PCR; TCRdb keeps only in-frame clonotypes and omits some of them. Of 130,000 to 150,000 clones in the sample, roughly 64% were seen once. Sequenced material: PBMCs. The receptors were sampled from a young woman in good health and CMV-seropositive.

The chain has TRBV6-1 and TRBJ1-1; TRBD1 matches at 10 bases. Germline CDR1 and CDR2: MNHNS and SASEGT. V trimming: 4 bases; J trimming: 4 bases; junction bases outside the gene matches: 6. This CDR3 is built from 15 residues. The CDR3: CASSGGTGVSTEAFF. The CDR3 DNA reads TGTGCCAGCAGTGGAGGGACAGGGGTCAGCACTGAAGCTTTCTTT.

The rearrangement joins TRBV20-1 to TRBJ2-1; no clear D. Trimming pared 4 bases from V and 7 bases from J, leaving 8 bases between. Germline lookup yields CDR1 DFQATT and CDR2 SNEGSKA (reference sequence). The CDR3 totals 11 residues. The CDR3 loop is CSAISQNEQFF. The CDR3 DNA is TGCAGTGCTATTAGCCAGAATGAGCAGTTCTTC.

Only one count was recorded for this clone. The rearrangement links TRBV6-5 to TRBJ2-7, with D possibly being TRBD1 (6 bases). This CDR3 spans 14 amino acids. Germline CDR1 is MNHEY and CDR2 is SVGAGI. Trimming shortened V by 7 bases and J by 2 bases, and 15 bases separated the two germline ends. The CDR3 nucleotides are TGTGCCAGCAAAACAGGGACCTTAACCTACGAGCAGTACTTC. Its protein is CASKTGTLTYEQYF.

V gene TRBV6-1 combines with J gene TRBJ2-7; possible D gene TRBD1, 5 bases. CDR3 length: 15 residues. Trimming stripped 1 base from V and 2 bases from J, with 12 bases between. CDR1 is MNHNS and CDR2 is SASEGT in the germline V gene. The CDR3 protein is CASSEEPRVPYEQYF. CDR3 DNA: TGTGCCAGCAGTGAAGAGCCCAGGGTTCCCTACGAGCAGTACTTC.

V and J are TRBV15 and TRBJ2-7, with D perhaps matching TRBD1 (7 bases). The CDR3 has 14 residues. With 1 base removed from V and 9 bases from J, the gap between germline ends came to 16 bases. Germline V gene sequence: CDR1 LNHNV, CDR2 YYDKDF (reference sequence). The CDR3: CATSRGGTAGVQYF. CDR3 in DNA: TGTGCCACCAGCAGAGGGGGGACAGCGGGTGTGCAGTACTTC.

This clone was detected only a few times. DNA for the CDR3: TGTGCCAGCAGCCAGGGTTATAACACTGAAGCTTTCTTT. It is translated as CASSQGYNTEAFF. This chain uses TRBV6-1 with TRBJ1-1, with D maybe TRBD1 (5 bases). This CDR3 region has 13 residues. V lost 6 bases to trimming and J lost 2 bases, with 10 bases between them. Germline V gene data show CDR1 as MNHNS and CDR2 as SASEGT.

This rearrangement joins TRBV18 to TRBJ2-5, with a weak D call TRBD2 (5 bases). TRBJ2-7 matches the DNA end more closely, so the J call is doubtful. CDR3 length equals 13 residues. Germline values: CDR1 KGHSH, CDR2 LQKENI. As DNA, the CDR3 is TGTGCCAGCTCACCCCCCGGGGACTACGAGCAGTACTTC. Translating it yields CASSPPGDYEQYF.

The chain recombines TRBV25-1 with TRBJ1-2; D gene ambiguous. The CDR3 contains 15 residues. Germline CDR1 reads MGHDK; CDR2 reads SYGVNS. Trimming took 2 bases from V and 2 from J, leaving 12 bases between them. The CDR3 region is CASSERLGLNYGYTF. The CDR3 coding sequence is TGTGCCAGCAGTGAAAGGTTGGGCCTCAACTATGGCTACACCTTC.

The gene calls are TRBV5-4 and TRBJ2-2; 9 bases map to TRBD2. Germline CDR1 and CDR2: SGHNT and YYREEE (reference sequence). The CDR3 is made up of 15 amino acids. The trim removed 2 bases at V and 1 base at J, leaving 0 bases unmatched. CDR3 nucleotide sequence: TGTGCCAGCAGCTTTAGCGGGGGGAACACCGGGGAGCTGTTTTTT. As protein: CASSFSGGNTGELFF.

As concerns this clone: The junction and the germline gene differ at one end; a read error may be behind it. The chain is built from TRBV7-7 and TRBJ2-3; 11 bases are a match to TRBD1. Germline V gives CDR1 SSHAT, CDR2 FNYEAQ (reference sequence). CDR3 length: 15 amino acids. The CDR3 DNA is TGTGCTAGCAGCCCGGACAGGGGGCCTCGGGATACGCAGTATTTT. It is translated as CASSPDRGPRDTQYF.

The chain couples TRBV11-3 to TRBJ2-7, with 10 bases that match TRBD1. This CDR3 has 16 amino acids. CDR1 is SGHNT, CDR2 YENEEA, per germline. Trimming removed 3 bases from V and 5 bases from J; junction bases left unmatched: 10. The CDR3 loop is CASSFEGTGVDHEQYF. CDR3 nucleotides: TGTGCCAGCAGCTTTGAGGGGACAGGGGTTGATCACGAGCAGTACTTC.